These 17 T cell receptor beta chains share one sample of origin, sequenced in a study of Ad26.COV2.S vaccination and SARS-CoV-2 variants. Stated treatment: 15 to 20 received Ad26.COV2.S at low or high dose, single or two shots; five or six received placebo; per-sample allocation not given. Sampling was done on day 63 after the first vaccine or placebo injection. Assay used: immunoSEQ multiplex PCR; TCRdb lists only in-frame clones, some missing. This table has about 430,000 clones, 90% appearing once. The sample here was peripheral blood, taken in a trial of Ad26.COV2.S vaccine versus placebo. The receptors were gathered from a person aged 18-65 years who received the Ad26.COV2.S COVID-19 vaccine or a placebo.

The chain combines TRBV18 with TRBJ2-3; TRBD2 matches 9 bases. Germline CDR1 reads KGHSH; CDR2 reads LQKENI. This CDR3 spans 15 amino acids. Trimming took 5 bases from V and 6 from J; bases not matched to a gene: 9. The CDR3 protein is CASSRSSGIADTQYF. DNA of the CDR3: TGTGCCAGCTCAAGATCTAGCGGGATAGCGGATACGCAGTATTTT. Drawing the rest from reference TRBV18 and TRBJ2-3, the complete variable domain is NAGVMQNPRHLVRRRGQEARLRCSPMKGHSHVYWYRQLPEEGLKFMVYLQKENIIDESGMPKERFSAEFPKEGPSILRIQQVVRGDSAAYFCASSRSSGIADTQYFGPGTRLTVL.

The rearrangement uses TRBV7-9 and TRBJ2-5, with 12 bases lining up with TRBD2. This CDR3 has 17 residues. In germline, CDR1 is SEHNR, CDR2 FQNEAQ (reference sequence). The V gene end was trimmed by 2 bases and the J gene end by 2 bases; junction bases not matched to a gene: 6. CDR3 in amino acids: CASSLYASGRGQETQYF. In DNA form, the CDR3 reads TGTGCCAGCAGCTTATACGCTAGCGGGAGGGGGCAAGAGACCCAGTACTTC.

The V and J genes are TRBV28 and TRBJ2-7; 9 bases align to TRBD2. Germline assignment: CDR1 MDHEN and CDR2 SYDVKM. The trim removed 4 bases at V and 6 bases at J, leaving 16 bases unmatched. The CDR3 consists of 17 residues. This CDR3 reads CASSSPSGLAGVSEQYF. The CDR3 nucleotides are TGTGCCAGCAGTTCCCCCTCCGGTTTAGCGGGAGTCTCCGAGCAGTACTTC.

The chain carries TRBV29-1 and TRBJ2-7; tentatively, D is TRBD2 (6 bases). The CDR3 is made up of 11 amino acids. Germline V lookup: CDR1 SQVTM, CDR2 ANQGSEA. Trimming stripped 7 bases from V and 3 bases from J, with 10 bases between. CDR3 bases: TGCAGCGCATCGGGAGTCTACGAGCAGTACTTC. Encoded protein: CSASGVYEQYF.

The chain has TRBV6-5 and TRBJ2-7; 9 bases are a match to TRBD1. Germline assignment: CDR1 MNHEY and CDR2 SVGAGI. CDR3 length equals 13 residues. V was pared by 7 bases and J by 12 bases, with 13 bases of the junction left unmatched. In DNA form, the CDR3 reads TGTGCCAGCACCCCAGACGGACAGGGGCGCTGGTACTTC. Protein product: CASTPDGQGRWYF.

The rearrangement joins TRBV10-3 to TRBJ2-1; D tentatively fits TRBD1 or TRBD2 (5 bases each). Germline values: CDR1 ENHRY, CDR2 SYGVKD. V was clipped by 6 bases and J by 3 bases, with 27 bases between them. The CDR3 length is 19 residues. The CDR3 is CAISGASPVLKSGYNEQFF. As DNA, the CDR3 is TGTGCCATCAGCGGGGCCAGTCCAGTCCTAAAAAGCGGCTACAATGAGCAGTTCTTC.

This clone has just one count. The chain uses TRBV15 and TRBJ2-7; 11 nucleotides agree with TRBD2. The V and J ends lost 4 bases and 5 bases, in that order; junction bases with no gene match: 13. CDR3 length: 17 residues. CDR1 and CDR2 from the germline V gene are LNHNV and YYDKDF (reference sequence). CDR3 sequence (DNA): TGTGCCACCAGCAAGACTAGCGGGAACACTTTGGGGGACGAGCAGTACTTC. Encoded protein: CATSKTSGNTLGDEQYF.

V usage is TRBV6-5 and J usage is TRBJ2-1; D call uncertain. V dropped 6 bases and J dropped 9 bases, with 9 bases sitting between them. This CDR3 region has 11 residues. Germline CDR1 is MNHEY and CDR2 is SVGAGI. CDR3 nucleotides: TGTGCCAGCAGCAATAACTTTGAGCAGTTCTTC. Translating it yields CASSNNFEQFF.

V and J are TRBV19 and TRBJ2-7; D is unresolved. V was pared by 5 bases and J by 0 bases, with 14 bases between. CDR3 size: 15 residues. Germline CDR1 reads LNHDA; CDR2 reads SQIVND (reference sequence). CDR3 loop: CASSPRGGSSYEQYF. For the CDR3, the DNA is TGTGCCAGTAGTCCCAGAGGCGGTAGCTCCTACGAGCAGTACTTC. Together with reference TRBV19 and TRBJ2-7, the CDR3 gives the full variable domain: DGGITQSPKYLFRKEGQNVTLSCEQNLNHDAMYWYRQDPGQGLRLIYYSQIVNDFQKGDIAEGYSVSREKKESFPLTVTSAQKNPTAFYLCASSPRGGSSYEQYFGPGTRLTVT.

A word on this clone: This sample includes further DNA sequences coding for the same CDR3. The rearrangement uses TRBV20-1 and TRBJ2-7; no reliable D call. This CDR3 region has 11 residues. V shed 4 bases and J shed 3 bases, with 7 bases lying between them. The germline V gene encodes CDR1 DFQATT and CDR2 SNEGSKA (reference sequence). The chain's CDR3 is CSATPDYEQYF. The CDR3 DNA sequence: TGCAGTGCTACGCCAGACTACGAGCAGTACTTC.

The J gene is TRBJ2-1, the V gene TRBV5-1; 8 positions match TRBD2. Losses at the gene ends were 0 bases for V and 4 bases for J; bases not matched to a gene: 15. The CDR3 is made up of 19 amino acids. From germline, CDR1 is SGHRS and CDR2 YFSETQ. In DNA, the CDR3 is TGCGCCAGCAGCTTGGCCACTATAAGCGGGGGAATTGGTTACAATGAGCAGTTCTTC. Its translation: CASSLATISGGIGYNEQFF.

The chain carries TRBV29-1 and TRBJ2-7; 7 bases match TRBD1. Trimming removed 6 bases from V and 7 bases from J; junction bases left unmatched: 15. Per germline, CDR1 SQVTM and CDR2 ANQGSEA. There are 14 residues in the CDR3. The CDR3 bases are TGCAGCGTCGCCATGGGACAGTCAAGGGGGGAGCAGTACTTC. Translating it yields CSVAMGQSRGEQYF.

This sequence joins TRBV11-2 and TRBJ2-7; maybe TRBD1 (6 bases). The CDR3 covers 18 residues. V lost 2 bases, J lost 1 base, and 21 bases lay in between. Germline CDR1 and CDR2: SGHAT and FQNNGV. This chain's CDR3 is CASSLSVSGHGTSYEQYF. As DNA, the CDR3 is TGTGCCAGCAGCTTAAGTGTTTCGGGACACGGCACTTCCTACGAGCAGTACTTC.

The table lists this clone with a count of one. The CDR3 DNA reads TGTGCCAGTAGTTCCACAGGGGCCAATCAGCCCCAGCATTTT. It codes for CASSSTGANQPQHF. This chain joins TRBV19 and TRBJ1-5; 7 bases are a match to TRBD1. The CDR3 sequence is 14 residues long. Germline assignment: CDR1 LNHDA and CDR2 SQIVND (reference sequence). V gave up 5 bases and J gave up 3 bases; unmatched junction bases: 4.

The genes are TRBV11-2 and TRBJ2-7; possible D gene TRBD1, 8 bases. Germline V gene data show CDR1 as SGHAT and CDR2 as FQNNGV. This CDR3 contains 15 residues. V gave up 1 base and J gave up 6 bases, with 16 bases separating them. CDR3 protein: CASSLGPQGGSEQYF. CDR3 in DNA: TGTGCCAGCAGCTTAGGACCACAGGGGGGGAGCGAGCAGTACTTC.

The rearrangement joins TRBV15 to TRBJ1-3; D is unclear. This CDR3 is built from 16 residues. V was shortened by 5 bases and J by 0 bases, with 14 bases between the two germline ends. CDR1 and CDR2 from the germline V gene are LNHNV and YYDKDF (reference sequence). For the CDR3, the DNA is TGTGCCACCAGCGCTGGGATCCTTAGCTCTGGAAACACCATATATTTT. It codes for CATSAGILSSGNTIYF.

The CDR3 loop is CASSLSWTANEQFF. The CDR3 DNA sequence: TGCGCCAGCAGCTTGTCCTGGACAGCCAATGAGCAGTTCTTC. The J gene is TRBJ2-1, the V gene TRBV5-1; TRBD1 is a possible D gene (6 bases). Germline V gives CDR1 SGHRS, CDR2 YFSETQ. The CDR3 length is 14 residues. The ends were cut back, 1 base at V and 6 bases at J, with 11 bases in the middle.